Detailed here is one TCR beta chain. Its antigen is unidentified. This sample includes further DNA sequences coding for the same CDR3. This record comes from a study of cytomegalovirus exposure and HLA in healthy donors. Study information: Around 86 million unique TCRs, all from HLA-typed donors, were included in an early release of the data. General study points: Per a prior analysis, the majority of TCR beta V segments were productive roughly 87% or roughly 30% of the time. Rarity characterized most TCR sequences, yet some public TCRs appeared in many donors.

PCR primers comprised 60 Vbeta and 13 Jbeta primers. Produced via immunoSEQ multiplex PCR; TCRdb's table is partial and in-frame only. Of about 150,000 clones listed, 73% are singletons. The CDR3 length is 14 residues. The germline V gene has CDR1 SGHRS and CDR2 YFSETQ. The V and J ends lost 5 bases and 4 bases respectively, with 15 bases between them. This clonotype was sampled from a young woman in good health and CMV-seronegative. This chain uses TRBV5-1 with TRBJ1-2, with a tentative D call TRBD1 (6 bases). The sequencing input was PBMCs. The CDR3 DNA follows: TGCGCCAGCAGGACGGGACAAGTTGCCTATGGCTACACCTTC. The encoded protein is CASRTGQVAYGYTF. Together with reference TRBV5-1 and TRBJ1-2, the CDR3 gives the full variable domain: KAGVTQTPRYLIKTRGQQVTLSCSPISGHRSVSWYQQTPGQGLQFLFEYFSETQRNKGNFPGRFSGRQFSNSRSEMNVSTLELGDSALYLCASRTGQVAYGYTFGSGTRLTVV.